The 17 T cell receptor beta chains listed next were all sequenced from one sample in a study of T cell repertoires in cytomegalovirus infection. These receptors' targets are unknown. TCRdb reprocessed the reads with MiXCR, giving one entry per CDR3 protein. The sample lists about 700,000 distinct CDR3 sequences, around 30% occurring once. This sample comprised cultured PBMCs, obtained from culture after CMV antigen stimulation. These receptors were obtained from a human donor in good health (CMV status not recorded). Some clones in this sample may be carry-over from other donors' samples.

This chain joins TRBV6-2 or TRBV6-3 and TRBJ2-2, with 13 bases identical to TRBD2. With V trimmed by 6 bases and J by 8 bases, 6 bases remained unmatched. Germline-derived CDR1 and CDR2 are MNHEY and SVGEGT. CDR3 length: 15 residues. CDR3 bases: TGTGCCAGCAGGGGGACTAGCGGGGACCCGGGGGAGCTGTTTTTT. Its translation: CASRGTSGDPGELFF.

As DNA, the CDR3 is TGCGCCAGCAGCTTGGCCTTGACAGGGGTGGGACTTCAGCAGTTCTTC. This encodes CASSLALTGVGLQQFF. The gene calls are TRBV5-1 and TRBJ2-1; 8 bases line up with TRBD1. Germline CDR1 reads SGHRS; CDR2 reads YFSETQ. The V segment lost 0 bases and the J segment 11 bases; nucleotides outside the gene matches: 13. This CDR3 is 16 amino acids long.

This clonotype was seen a handful of times. This sequence joins TRBV7-2 and TRBJ2-7, with D uncertain. V was shortened by 8 bases and J by 4 bases, with 21 bases between the two germline ends. The CDR3 extends over 15 amino acids. CDR1 and CDR2 from the germline V gene are SGHTA and FQGNSA. CDR3 sequence reads: CASGLRATGTYEQYF. In DNA form, the CDR3 reads TGTGCCAGCGGCCTACGGGCTACCGGAACGTACGAGCAGTACTTC.

The chain uses TRBV15 and TRBJ2-1; possibly TRBD2 for D (6 bases). Germline CDR1 is LNHNV and CDR2 is YYDKDF (reference sequence). The length of the CDR3 is 15 residues. V was pared by 3 bases and J by 4 bases, with 13 bases between. CDR3 nucleotide sequence: TGTGCCACCAGCAGGAGGACTAACGGGTACAATGAGCAGTTCTTC. This gives the protein CATSRRTNGYNEQFF.

The V call is TRBV7-8, the J call TRBJ1-1; the D is unclear. The CDR3 has 14 residues. Germline V lookup: CDR1 SGHVS, CDR2 FQNEAQ. Trimming pared 3 bases from V and 5 bases from J, leaving 13 bases between. The CDR3 sequence is CASSFAGLVTEAFF. In DNA, the CDR3 is TGTGCCAGCAGCTTCGCGGGGTTGGTGACTGAAGCTTTCTTT.

This chain uses TRBV29-1 with TRBJ2-1; the D is unclear. Germline V gives CDR1 SQVTM, CDR2 ANQGSEA. The CDR3 runs to 11 residues. Trimming cost V 7 bases and J 9 bases, with 13 bases left between them. The CDR3 is CSGVRVTEQFF. Here the CDR3 DNA reads TGCAGCGGGGTACGAGTTACTGAGCAGTTCTTC.

V usage is TRBV7-2 and J usage is TRBJ2-3; D is unresolved. V was clipped by 5 bases and J by 4 bases, with 16 bases between them. CDR1 and CDR2 (germline): SGHTA, FQGNSA. This CDR3 is built from 15 residues. CDR3 in amino acids: CASSVTFPGSDTQYF. The DNA of the CDR3 is TGTGCCAGCAGCGTCACCTTCCCCGGGTCAGATACGCAGTATTTT.

This clonotype was picked up a small number of times. The chain recombines TRBV12-3 or TRBV12-4 with TRBJ2-3; D is possibly TRBD1 (6 bases). The length of the CDR3 is 15 residues. Trimming removed 3 bases from V and 3 bases from J, with 13 bases in between. This chain's CDR3 is CASSLSGQPTDTQYF. DNA of the CDR3: TGTGCCAGCAGTTTGTCGGGACAACCTACAGATACGCAGTATTTT.

In the case of this clonotype: A much bigger clone sits one base away, suggesting this may be a read error. This chain links TRBV12-3 or TRBV12-4 with TRBJ2-3, with a weak D call TRBD2 (7 bases). CDR3 length: 13 amino acids. Trimming stripped 8 bases from V and 0 bases from J, with 9 bases between. This CDR3 is CASAGASTDTQYF. CDR3 DNA sequence: TGTGCCAGCGCGGGGGCTAGCACAGATACGCAGTATTTT.

The chain has TRBV5-6 and TRBJ2-7; D call uncertain. This CDR3 is 14 amino acids long. Germline V lookup: CDR1 SGHDT, CDR2 YYEEEE. V lost 1 base to trimming and J lost 6 bases, with 14 bases between them. Here the CDR3 DNA reads TGTGCCAGCAGCTTGTCAACCGTCCTCCGCGAGCAGTACTTC. As protein: CASSLSTVLREQYF.

The rearrangement uses TRBV4-1 and TRBJ1-2, with D unclear. CDR3 length: 17 amino acids. CDR1 MGHRA and CDR2 YSYEKL come from the germline V gene. Trimming took off 2 bases at V and 5 bases at J, with 21 bases between the two ends. CDR3 protein: CASSQTAPPFQQYGYTF. Here the CDR3 DNA reads TGCGCCAGCAGCCAAACCGCCCCTCCTTTCCAACAATATGGCTACACCTTC.

This rearrangement joins TRBV20-1 to TRBJ2-1, with unresolved D. V dropped 5 bases and J dropped 10 bases, with 12 bases sitting between them. Per the germline V gene, CDR1 is DFQATT and CDR2 is SNEGSKA (reference sequence). The CDR3 runs 11 residues. The CDR3 here is CSAGTSDEQFF. The DNA of the CDR3 is TGCAGTGCTGGAACGTCCGACGAGCAGTTCTTC.

The V and J genes are TRBV19 and TRBJ2-2; D is perhaps TRBD2 (5 bases). The CDR3 contains 14 residues. The V end lost 5 bases, the J end lost 6 bases, and 13 bases lay between the germline ends. The germline V gene encodes CDR1 LNHDA and CDR2 SQIVND (reference sequence). In DNA form, the CDR3 reads TGTGCCAGTAGTTGGGGAGCCCCCCCCGGGGAGCTGTTTTTT. Residues: CASSWGAPPGELFF.

V and J are TRBV20-1 and TRBJ2-3, with D possibly TRBD1 on 5 matching bases. Germline V gene data show CDR1 as DFQATT and CDR2 as SNEGSKA (reference sequence). V lost 0 bases, J lost 0 bases, and 7 bases lay in between. The CDR3 length is 14 residues. The CDR3 DNA sequence: TGCAGTGCTAGAGATCAGGGAAGCACAGATACGCAGTATTTT. This sequence encodes CSARDQGSTDTQYF.

This clonotype was counted ten times or more. The rearrangement uses TRBV7-2 and TRBJ2-1; no clear D gene. V dropped 7 bases and J dropped 3 bases, with 13 bases sitting between them. The CDR3 sequence is 14 residues long. Germline-derived CDR1 and CDR2 are SGHTA and FQGNSA. The CDR3 protein is CASTSPPLYNEQFF. The CDR3 DNA is TGTGCCAGCACCTCGCCACCTCTCTACAATGAGCAGTTCTTC.

The chain has TRBV27 and TRBJ2-3; D may be TRBD2 (6 bases). The germline V gene has CDR1 MNHEY and CDR2 SMNVEV (reference sequence). Trimming shortened V by 2 bases and J by 2 bases, and 11 bases separated the two germline ends. The CDR3 consists of 15 residues. The CDR3 DNA reads as TGTGCCAGCAGTTTAGGTGCGGGATTCACAGATACGCAGTATTTT. Protein: CASSLGAGFTDTQYF.

The rearrangement joins TRBV24-1 to TRBJ2-1, with TRBD2 matching 10 bases. The CDR3 spans 16 residues. V shed 1 base and J 10 bases; nucleotides not matched to a gene: 9. Germline CDR1 KGHDR, CDR2 SFDVKD. Here the CDR3 DNA reads TGTGCCACCAGTGATTTTAGCGGGGGGCTTGTAGGGGAGCAGTTCTTC. Residues: CATSDFSGGLVGEQFF.